The entry below gives a single TCR beta chain sequence along with its context. Its specificity is not known. The data are from a study of T cell responses to AZD1222 COVID-19 vaccine. Trimming shortened V by 2 bases and J by 0 bases, and 9 bases separated the two germline ends. Per the germline V gene, CDR1 is SGHRS and CDR2 is YFSETQ. The CDR3 sequence is 14 residues long. Assay used: immunoSEQ multiplex PCR; TCRdb lists only in-frame clones, some missing. The sample contains 90,000 to 150,000 clones, less than 90% of which appear only once. Study outcomes and limitations: Donors were largely white British and mainly female; clonal diversity was possibly underestimated. Elevations in Spike-specific TCR breadth and depth followed administration of two AZD1222 doses. Repertoire collection took place solely once the T cell response had peaked. Dominant CD4 TCR responses targeted spike regions 160-218 and 743-854.

The sequenced sample was peripheral blood, obtained on day 0 of AZD1222 vaccination. This chain links TRBV5-1 with TRBJ2-7; a possible D gene is TRBD2 (5 bases). The clonotype originates from an adult in good health. In DNA form, the CDR3 reads TGCGCCAGCAGCTTAACTGGGAGCTCCTACGAGCAGTACTTC. It translates to CASSLTGSSYEQYF.